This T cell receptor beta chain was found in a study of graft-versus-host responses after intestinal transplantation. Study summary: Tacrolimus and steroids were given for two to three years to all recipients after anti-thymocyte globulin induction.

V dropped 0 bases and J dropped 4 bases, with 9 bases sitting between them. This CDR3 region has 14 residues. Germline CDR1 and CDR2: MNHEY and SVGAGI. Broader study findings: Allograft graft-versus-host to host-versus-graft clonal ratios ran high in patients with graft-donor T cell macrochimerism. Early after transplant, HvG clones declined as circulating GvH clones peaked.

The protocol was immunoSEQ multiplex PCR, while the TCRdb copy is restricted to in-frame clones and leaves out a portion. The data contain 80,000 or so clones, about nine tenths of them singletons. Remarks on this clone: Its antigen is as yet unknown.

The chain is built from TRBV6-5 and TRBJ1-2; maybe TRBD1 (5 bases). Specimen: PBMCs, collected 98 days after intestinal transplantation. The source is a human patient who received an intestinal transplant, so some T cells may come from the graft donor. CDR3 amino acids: CASSYSGGGYGYTF. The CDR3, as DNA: TGTGCCAGCAGTTACTCGGGGGGAGGCTATGGCTACACCTTC.